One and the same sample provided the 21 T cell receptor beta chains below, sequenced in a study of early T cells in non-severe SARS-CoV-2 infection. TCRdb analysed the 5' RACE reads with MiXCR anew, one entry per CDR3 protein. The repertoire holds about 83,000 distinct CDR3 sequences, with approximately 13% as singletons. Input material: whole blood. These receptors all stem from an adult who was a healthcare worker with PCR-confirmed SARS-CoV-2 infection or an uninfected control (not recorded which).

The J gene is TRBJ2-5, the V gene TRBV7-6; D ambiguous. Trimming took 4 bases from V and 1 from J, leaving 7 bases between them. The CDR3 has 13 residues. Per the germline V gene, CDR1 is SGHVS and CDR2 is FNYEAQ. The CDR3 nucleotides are TGTGCCAGCAGCTCCTTGTTCCAAGAGACCCAGTACTTC. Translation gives CASSSLFQETQYF.

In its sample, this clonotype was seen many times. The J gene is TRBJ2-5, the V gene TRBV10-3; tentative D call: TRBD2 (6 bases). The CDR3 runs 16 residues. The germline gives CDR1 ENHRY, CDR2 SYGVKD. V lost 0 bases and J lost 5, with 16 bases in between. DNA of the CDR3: TGTGCCATCAGTGAGTCAACTGGGAGGATTCCGGAGACCCAGTACTTC. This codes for CAISESTGRIPETQYF.

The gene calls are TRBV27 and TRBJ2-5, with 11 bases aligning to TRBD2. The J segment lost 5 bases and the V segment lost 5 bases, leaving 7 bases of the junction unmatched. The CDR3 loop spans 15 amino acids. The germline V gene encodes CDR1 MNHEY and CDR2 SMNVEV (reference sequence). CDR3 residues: CASSNRLAGWETQYF. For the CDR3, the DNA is TGTGCCAGCAGTAACCGACTAGCGGGATGGGAGACCCAGTACTTC.

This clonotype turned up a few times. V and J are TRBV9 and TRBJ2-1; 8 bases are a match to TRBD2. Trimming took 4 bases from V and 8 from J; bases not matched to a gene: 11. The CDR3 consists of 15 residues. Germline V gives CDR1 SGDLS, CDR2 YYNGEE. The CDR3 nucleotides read TGTGCCAGCAGCCTCAGCGGGGGCGGGTTCGATGAGCAGTTCTTC. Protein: CASSLSGGGFDEQFF.

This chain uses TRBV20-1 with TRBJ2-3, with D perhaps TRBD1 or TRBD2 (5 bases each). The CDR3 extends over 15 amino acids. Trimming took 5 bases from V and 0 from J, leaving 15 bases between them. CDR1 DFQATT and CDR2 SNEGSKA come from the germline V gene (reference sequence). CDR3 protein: CSAYHLRDSTDTQYF. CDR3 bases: TGCAGTGCTTATCATCTCCGGGACAGCACAGATACGCAGTATTTT.

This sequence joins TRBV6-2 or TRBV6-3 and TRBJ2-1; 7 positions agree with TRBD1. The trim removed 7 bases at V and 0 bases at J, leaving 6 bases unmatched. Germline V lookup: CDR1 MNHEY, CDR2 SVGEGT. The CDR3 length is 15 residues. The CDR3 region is CASTARGSSYNEQFF. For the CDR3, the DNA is TGTGCCAGCACCGCCAGGGGGTCCTCCTACAATGAGCAGTTCTTC.

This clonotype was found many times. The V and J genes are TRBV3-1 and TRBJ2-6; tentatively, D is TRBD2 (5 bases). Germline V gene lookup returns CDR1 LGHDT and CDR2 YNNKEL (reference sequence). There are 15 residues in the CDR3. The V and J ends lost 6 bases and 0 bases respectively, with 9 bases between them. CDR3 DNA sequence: TGTGCCAGCAGTCCTCGGGGCTCTGGGGCCAACGTCCTGACTTTC. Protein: CASSPRGSGANVLTF.

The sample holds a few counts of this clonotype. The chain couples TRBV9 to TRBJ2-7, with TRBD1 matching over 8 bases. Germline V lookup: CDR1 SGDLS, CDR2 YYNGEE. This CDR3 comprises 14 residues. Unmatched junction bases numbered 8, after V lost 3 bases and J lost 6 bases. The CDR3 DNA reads TGTGCCAGCAGCGGATCAGGGGGCCGGGCCGAGCAGTACTTC. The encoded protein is CASSGSGGRAEQYF.

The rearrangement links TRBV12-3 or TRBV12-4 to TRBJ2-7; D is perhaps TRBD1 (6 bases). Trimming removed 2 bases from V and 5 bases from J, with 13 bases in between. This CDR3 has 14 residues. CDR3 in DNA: TGTGCCAGCAGTTTAAGAGGGGGTTCCGACGAGCAGTACTTC. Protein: CASSLRGGSDEQYF.

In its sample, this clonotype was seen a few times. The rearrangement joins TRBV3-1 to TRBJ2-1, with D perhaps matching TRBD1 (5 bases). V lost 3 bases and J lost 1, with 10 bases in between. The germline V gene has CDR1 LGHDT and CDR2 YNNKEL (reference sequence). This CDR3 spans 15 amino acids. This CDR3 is CASSQKGVSYNEQFF. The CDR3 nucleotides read TGTGCCAGCAGCCAGAAAGGGGTATCCTACAATGAGCAGTTCTTC.

The CDR3 here is CASSLAPGLNNEQFF. As DNA, the CDR3 is TGCGCCAGCAGCTTGGCCCCAGGCCTGAACAATGAGCAGTTCTTC. V and J are TRBV5-1 and TRBJ2-1; D unclear. The CDR3 runs 15 residues. Deletions cut 0 bases from V and 5 bases from J, with 12 bases between. The germline V gene encodes CDR1 SGHRS and CDR2 YFSETQ.

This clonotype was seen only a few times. CDR3 sequence (DNA): TGCAGTGCGCGGACAGGGTTCGACACTGAAGCTTTCTTT. Its protein is CSARTGFDTEAFF. The chain recombines TRBV20-1 with TRBJ1-1; 8 nucleotides align to TRBD1. CDR3 size: 13 residues. Germline CDR1 DFQATT, CDR2 SNEGSKA (reference sequence). J lost 3 bases, V lost 6 bases, and 6 bases had no gene match.

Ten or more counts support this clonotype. Written as DNA, the CDR3 is TGTGCCAGCAGCTTTAGCGGAAATGAGCAGTTCTTC. Its translation is CASSFSGNEQFF. This chain joins TRBV5-6 and TRBJ2-1; maybe TRBD2 (6 bases). The germline V and J ends were trimmed by 2 bases and 7 bases, with 7 bases remaining between them. CDR3 length: 12 residues. CDR1 is SGHDT and CDR2 is YYEEEE in the germline V gene.

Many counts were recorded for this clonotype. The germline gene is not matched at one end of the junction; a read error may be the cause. Here the CDR3 DNA reads TGTGCCAGCAGTCTATCAAGCGGTAGCACGGATACGCAGTATTTT. It translates to CASSLSSGSTDTQYF. V and J are TRBV27 and TRBJ2-3, with D perhaps TRBD2 (5 bases). Germline V gene sequence: CDR1 MNHEY, CDR2 SMNVEV (reference sequence). The CDR3 length is 15 residues.

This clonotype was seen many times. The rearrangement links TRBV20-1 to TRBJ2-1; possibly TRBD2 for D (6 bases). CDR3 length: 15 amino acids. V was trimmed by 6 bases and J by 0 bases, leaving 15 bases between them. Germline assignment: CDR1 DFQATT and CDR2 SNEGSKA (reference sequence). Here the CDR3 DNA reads TGCAGTGCCCAAGACGGCGGGATCTCCTACAATGAGCAGTTCTTC. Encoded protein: CSAQDGGISYNEQFF.

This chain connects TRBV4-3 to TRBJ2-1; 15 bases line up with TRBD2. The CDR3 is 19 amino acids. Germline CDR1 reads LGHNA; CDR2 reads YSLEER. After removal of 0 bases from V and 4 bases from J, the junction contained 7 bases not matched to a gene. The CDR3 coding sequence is TGCGCCAGCAGCCAAGATTGGGGGACTAGCGGGAGGAAATACAATGAGCAGTTCTTC. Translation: CASSQDWGTSGRKYNEQFF.

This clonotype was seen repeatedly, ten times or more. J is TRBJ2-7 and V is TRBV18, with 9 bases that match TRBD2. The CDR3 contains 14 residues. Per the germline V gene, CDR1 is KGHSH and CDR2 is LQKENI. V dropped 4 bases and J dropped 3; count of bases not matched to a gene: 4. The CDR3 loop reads CASSLAGALYEQYF. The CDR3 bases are TGTGCCAGCTCACTAGCGGGAGCCCTCTACGAGCAGTACTTC.

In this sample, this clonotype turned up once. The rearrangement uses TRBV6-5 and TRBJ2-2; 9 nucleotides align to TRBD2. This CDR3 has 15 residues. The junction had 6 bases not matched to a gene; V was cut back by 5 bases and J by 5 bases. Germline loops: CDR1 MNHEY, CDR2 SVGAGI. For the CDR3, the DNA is TGTGCCAGCAGTCGTAGCGGGAGCGGGACCGGGGAGCTGTTTTTT. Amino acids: CASSRSGSGTGELFF.

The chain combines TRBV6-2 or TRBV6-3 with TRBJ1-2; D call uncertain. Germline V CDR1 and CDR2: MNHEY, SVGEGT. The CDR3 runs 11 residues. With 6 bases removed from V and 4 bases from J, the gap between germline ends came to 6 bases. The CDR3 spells CASRRGYGYTF. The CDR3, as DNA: TGTGCCAGCAGACGGGGCTATGGCTACACCTTC.

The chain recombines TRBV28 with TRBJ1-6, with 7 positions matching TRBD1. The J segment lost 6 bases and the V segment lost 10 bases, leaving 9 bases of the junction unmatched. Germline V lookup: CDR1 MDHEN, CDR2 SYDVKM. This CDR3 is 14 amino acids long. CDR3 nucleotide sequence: TGTGCCACCACCCCGGGACAGATTAATTCACCCCTCCACTTT. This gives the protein CATTPGQINSPLHF.

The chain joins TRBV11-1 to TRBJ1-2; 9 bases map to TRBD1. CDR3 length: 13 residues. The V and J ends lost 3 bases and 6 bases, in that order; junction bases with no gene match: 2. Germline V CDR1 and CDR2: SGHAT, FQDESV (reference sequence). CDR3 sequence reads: CASSFGTGNGYTF. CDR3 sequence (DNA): TGTGCCAGCAGCTTTGGGACAGGGAATGGCTACACCTTC.